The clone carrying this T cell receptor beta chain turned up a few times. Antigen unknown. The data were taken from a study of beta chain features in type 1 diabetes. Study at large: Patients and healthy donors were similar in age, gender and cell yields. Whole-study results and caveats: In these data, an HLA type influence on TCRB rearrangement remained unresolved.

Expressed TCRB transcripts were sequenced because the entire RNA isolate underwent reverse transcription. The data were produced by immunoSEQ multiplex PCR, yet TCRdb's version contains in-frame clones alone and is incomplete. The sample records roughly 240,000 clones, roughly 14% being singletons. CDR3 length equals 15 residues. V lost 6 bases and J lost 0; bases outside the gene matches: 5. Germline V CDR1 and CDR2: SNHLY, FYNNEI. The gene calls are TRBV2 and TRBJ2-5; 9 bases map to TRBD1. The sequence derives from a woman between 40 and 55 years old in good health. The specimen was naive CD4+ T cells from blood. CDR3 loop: CASREGQGYQETQYF. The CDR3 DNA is TGTGCCAGCAGGGAGGGACAGGGATACCAAGAGACCCAGTACTTC. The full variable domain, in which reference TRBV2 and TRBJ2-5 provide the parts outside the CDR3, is EPEVTQTPSHQVTQMGQEVILRCVPISNHLYFYWYRQILGQKVEFLVSFYNNEISEKSEIFDDQFSVERPDGSNFTLKIRSTKLEDSAMYFCASREGQGYQETQYFGPGTRLLVL.